This T cell receptor (beta chain) was recorded in a study of blood T cell repertoires in COVID-19 (dated by TCRdb to about 2020). The study in broad terms: Collaborator samples came from the United States, Italy and Spain and covered acute and convalescent phases of COVID-19. The material from the prospective study consisted of cDNA or gDNA derived from T cells, B-cell-depleted T cells, or PBMCs. The dataset comprised deeply sampled blood TCRbeta repertoires from subjects exposed to, actively infected with, or recovered from COVID-19. The repertoires were released in a freely available public database intended as a resource for research on the immune response to SARS-CoV-2. Samples came from the ongoing ImmuneRACE study (first 160 participants) plus 1,254 subjects from 6 global collaborators. Sample metadata almost always included a de-identified subject ID, COVID-19 status, age in years and sex. Where available, HLA class I and class II types were taken from metadata supplied by the sample provider and were not determined by assay-based typing.

Points the paper makes about the study in general: How much clinical and demographic metadata was included differed by source and by participant, and the metadata was provided uncurated.

Comments on this clone: The antigen this receptor binds is unknown. The input lacks base qualities; no much larger clone sits a single base away.

TCRbeta CDR3 regions were amplified from genomic DNA by means of the immunoSEQ Assay, a bias-controlled multiplex PCR. In the authors' own workflow: The number of nucleated cells in each sample was estimated from the amplification of reference gene primers within the assay. Sequence reads were collapsed and filtered to measure the absolute abundance of every unique TCRbeta CDR3 rearrangement. Productive Simpson clonality was computed per sample as the square root of Simpson's diversity index over productive rearrangements. TCRdb limited this immuneACCESS table to in-frame rearrangements with V and J called. A share of clones is missing; checked studies link under half to unresolved V genes, and the rest is unexplained. Clone size and the V and J calls come from that table; the DNA yielded D and trimming. This sample comprises 50,000 to 55,000 clones, 87% of them detected only once. Over 5.5% of the sample is held by the ten biggest clonotypes.

Collaborating institutions collected whole blood in K2EDTA tubes following their own protocols. For TCRbeta analysis, collaborators shipped samples as frozen whole blood, isolated PBMCs, or DNA extracted from either of those sample types. The sequence was collected from a man in his fifties with active COVID-19. Sequenced input: peripheral blood.

The encoded CDR3 is CASSPRAGGQNEQFF. The DNA is as follows: TGTGCCAGCTCACCAAGAGCGGGAGGGCAGAATGAGCAGTTCTTC. Here the chain combines TRBV18 and TRBJ2-1, with 10 junctional bases fitting TRBD2. CDR1 and CDR2 are drawn from the germline V gene: KGHSH, LQKENI. After removal of 2 bases from V and 7 bases from J, the junction retains 5 bases not matched to a gene. From the cysteine through the phenylalanine, the CDR3 covers 15 amino acids. The entry retains the CDR3 DNA only, 45 bases that are in frame from base 1.